This T cell receptor (beta chain) stems from a study of CXCR3-negative and CXCR3-positive naive CD8 T cells. 5' RACE with UMI labels generated the TRB cDNA libraries. TCRdb re-called the 5' RACE reads; one entry per CDR3 protein, DNA not given. The sample's table shows tens of thousands of distinct CDR3 sequences. Germline CDR1 and CDR2: MNHEY and SVGEGT. CDR3 length equals 15 residues. Its frequency marks this clonotype as medium-sized. The V and J genes are TRBV6-2 or TRBV6-3 and TRBJ2-7; the TCRdb call, TRBD1, lacks DNA for checking. This TCR was sampled from a human donor in good health. Some clones in this sample may be carry-over from other donors' samples. The material sequenced was naive CXCR3- CD8+ T cells from blood. This sample's subset: CD45RO-CCR7+CD27+CD95- naive CD8+ T cells lacking CXCR3 (TNR3-). The CDR3 loop is CASSLGTGTHYEQYF.